The rows below give T cell receptor beta chains drawn from one sample of a study of blood T cell repertoires in COVID-19. The repertoire was sequenced with immunoSEQ multiplex PCR; TCRdb's copy has only in-frame clones and lacks some. Among 65,000 to 70,000 clones listed, about 89% were seen once. Specimen: peripheral blood. The source of these receptors is a man in his forties or fifties with active COVID-19. Each CDR3 is given with its conserved first and last residue. Each record gives: D gene, J gene, V gene, clone size, CDR3 DNA, CDR3 protein. A D gene is named only where the DNA matches it firmly. Size values are once, few and many counts, or a class for expanded clones, and some rows have none.

. | TRBJ2-5 | TRBV10-3 | . | TGTGCCATCAGTGAGCTTTGGGGAGGCCAAGAGACCCAGTACTTC | CAISELWGGQETQYF
. | TRBJ2-7 | TRBV6-6 | . | TGTGCCAGCAGTTACTCCACAAACGAGCAGTACTTC | CASSYSTNEQYF
. | TRBJ1-1 | TRBV3-1/TRBV3-2 | . | TGTGCCAGCAGCCTCCGGACTGAAGCTTTCTTT | CASSLRTEAFF
. | TRBJ2-2 | TRBV5-1 | . | TGCGCCAGCAGCTTGGAGGGGGATGGGACCGGGGAGCTGTTTTTT | CASSLEGDGTGELFF
. | TRBJ2-7 | TRBV13 | . | TGTGCCAGCAGCTTAGGGGGGAGCTCCTACGAGCAGTACTTC | CASSLGGSSYEQYF
TRBD1 | TRBJ1-1 | TRBV19 | medium-sized | TGTGCCAGTAGTATGGGACAGACCAACACTGAAGCTTTCTTT | CASSMGQTNTEAFF
TRBD2 | TRBJ2-1 | TRBV24-1 | . | TGTGCCACCAGTGACGGACTAGCGGGAATCTACAATGAGCAGTTCTTC | CATSDGLAGIYNEQFF
TRBD2 | TRBJ2-7 | TRBV5-6 | many | TGTGCCAGCAGCTGGCCGGGACTAGGATCCTACGAGCAGTACTTC | CASSWPGLGSYEQYF
. | TRBJ1-1 | TRBV5-1 | . | TGCGCCAACCCCGGCCGACAGGACCCTGAGGTTACTGAAGCTTTCTTT | CANPGRQDPEVTEAFF
TRBD2 | TRBJ2-1 | TRBV27 | . | TGTGCCAGCAGTTTCGACGGGAGGTACAATGAGCAGTTCTTC | CASSFDGRYNEQFF
. | TRBJ1-1 | TRBV18 | . | TGTGCCAGCTCACCGGGAGGTTCGATACCGATGAACACTGAAGCTTTCTTT | CASSPGGSIPMNTEAFF
TRBD2 | TRBJ2-4 | TRBV7-8 | few | TGTGCCAGCAGCTTAGCCGCGGGAGGGCTTAACATTCAGTACTTC | CASSLAAGGLNIQYF
TRBD1 | TRBJ2-3 | TRBV11-2 | . | TGTGCCAGCAGCCCCGTACAGGGGACAGATACGCAGTATTTT | CASSPVQGTDTQYF
TRBD1 | TRBJ2-7 | TRBV28 | . | TGTGCCAGCAGTTTGGCGGGACAGGGGGACCACGAGCAGTACTTC | CASSLAGQGDHEQYF
. | TRBJ2-2 | TRBV5-8 | . | TGTGCCAGCAGTCCAGGGACAACTAACACCGGGGAGCTGTTTTTT | CASSPGTTNTGELFF
. | TRBJ2-1 | TRBV11-3 | . | TGTGCCAGCAGCCGGGACATTCACAATGAGCAGTTCTTC | CASSRDIHNEQFF
. | TRBJ1-2 | TRBV6-5 | . | TGTGCCAGCAGAAGGACAGATAATGTGGGTGGCTACACCTTC | CASRRTDNVGGYTF
TRBD1 | TRBJ1-1 | TRBV30 | . | TGTGCCTGGAACCAGTTTGGACAGGGTTTAGCTTTCTTT | CAWNQFGQGLAFF
TRBD1 | TRBJ1-1 | TRBV6-5 | . | TGTGCCAGCAAACAGGGGAGGAACACTGAAGCTTTCTTT | CASKQGRNTEAFF
. | TRBJ1-6 | TRBV27 | . | TGTGCCAGCAGTCCCCAGGACAGTCCTAATTCACCCCTCCACTTT | CASSPQDSPNSPLHF
TRBD2 | TRBJ2-1 | TRBV2 | . | TGTGCCAGCGGTAGCGGGAGAGTTTACAATGAGCAGTTCTTC | CASGSGRVYNEQFF
TRBD1 | TRBJ2-7 | TRBV7-3 | . | TGTGCCAGCAGCTTATCGGGGACAGGGCCCTACGAGCAGTACTTC | CASSLSGTGPYEQYF
. | TRBJ2-3 | TRBV6-5 | . | TGTGCCAGCAGCCCACCCGGGGGAACGCAGTATTTT | CASSPPGGTQYF
TRBD2 | TRBJ2-3 | TRBV7-9 | few | TGTGCCAGCAGCCCGGTGACTAGCGGGAGAGGTACGCAGTATTTT | CASSPVTSGRGTQYF
. | TRBJ1-2 | TRBV9 | . | TGTGCCAGCAGCGAAAGACCCGGGAGCGGGGGCTACACCTTC | CASSERPGSGGYTF
. | TRBJ2-1 | TRBV6-2/TRBV6-3 | . | TGTGCCAGCAGTTACCGGTCGGGAGCTGAGCAGTTCTTC | CASSYRSGAEQFF
. | TRBJ2-1 | TRBV7-2 | . | TGTGCCAGCAGCCGAACGGTCGGGGAGCAGTTCTTC | CASSRTVGEQFF
. | TRBJ2-1 | TRBV4-3 | . | TGCGCCAGCAGCCACCTGCCCCAGGAGGTCAATGAGCAGTTCTTC | CASSHLPQEVNEQFF
. | TRBJ2-1 | TRBV5-6 | . | TGTGCCAGCAGCTTCTTTTCGCCGGACAATGAGCAGTTCTTC | CASSFFSPDNEQFF
TRBD1 | TRBJ2-7 | TRBV9 | . | TGTGCCAGCAGCTTCCAGGACAGGGGTTACGAGCAGTACTTC | CASSFQDRGYEQYF
. | TRBJ1-1 | TRBV15 | . | TGTGCCACCAGCAGGCTAAACACTGAAGCTTTCTTT | CATSRLNTEAFF
. | TRBJ2-3 | TRBV7-2 | . | TGTGCCAGCAGACCCACGGGGGTTTCCACAGATACGCAGTATTTT | CASRPTGVSTDTQYF
TRBD1 | TRBJ1-2 | TRBV6-5 | . | TGTGCCAGCAGCTTCGACAGGGGACAGTATGGCTACACCTTC | CASSFDRGQYGYTF
TRBD1 | TRBJ2-4 | TRBV7-2 | . | TGTGCCAGCAGCTTATATGGGGCGAGGGACAGGGGGATTTTC | CASSLYGARDRGIF
TRBD1 | TRBJ2-7 | TRBV11-3 | few | TGTGCCAGCAGCTTAGCGCGACAGGGCGTCGAGCAGTACTTC | CASSLARQGVEQYF
. | TRBJ1-1 | TRBV6-4 | . | TGTGCCAGCAGTGTCGACACGAACACTGAAGCTTTCTTT | CASSVDTNTEAFF
TRBD2 | TRBJ2-7 | TRBV9 | . | TGTGCCAGCAGCGAGGGGACTAGCGGGTGGAGCTCCTACGAGCAGTACTTC | CASSEGTSGWSSYEQYF
. | TRBJ2-2 | TRBV20-1 | . | TGCAGTGCCTACACCGGGGAGCTGTTTTTT | CSAYTGELFF
. | TRBJ1-1 | TRBV6-5 | . | TGTGCCAGCAGTTACGTTGGAGCTGAAGCTTTCTTT | CASSYVGAEAFF
TRBD2 | TRBJ2-1 | TRBV28 | . | TGTGCCAGCAGTTTAGGACTAGCGGGGACCAGCTCCTACAATGAGCAGTTCTTC | CASSLGLAGTSSYNEQFF
TRBD2 | TRBJ2-6 | TRBV2 | . | TGTGCCAGCAGTGGACTAGCGAGACCTGACGGGGCCAACGTCCTGACTTTC | CASSGLARPDGANVLTF
TRBD1 | TRBJ1-1 | TRBV7-9 | . | TGTGCCAGCAGCCTTCGGACAGGCCTTGGAGAAGCTTTCTTT | CASSLRTGLGEAFF
TRBD2 | TRBJ2-5 | TRBV2 | once | TGTGCCAGCAGTGGGACTAGCTGGGATGAGACCCAGTACTTC | CASSGTSWDETQYF
TRBD1 | TRBJ1-2 | TRBV4-3 | . | TGCGCCAGCAGCCTTGGGGGCCCCGTGACAGGGGGTTTCTATGGCTACACCTTC | CASSLGGPVTGGFYGYTF
TRBD1 | TRBJ1-6 | TRBV27 | . | TGTGCCAGCAGTCCCGGGACAGGGTGGGGATCACCCCTCCACTTT | CASSPGTGWGSPLHF
. | TRBJ2-2 | TRBV7-8 | . | TGTGCCAGCAGCTTAGTCATGCGGAGTTCGAACACCGGGGAGCTGTTTTTT | CASSLVMRSSNTGELFF
TRBD1 | TRBJ1-5 | TRBV3-1/TRBV3-2 | . | TGTGCCAGCAGCCAGAAACCGACAGGGACTGTTCAGCCCCAGCATTTT | CASSQKPTGTVQPQHF
. | TRBJ2-3 | TRBV6-5 | . | TGTGCCAGCAGTTACTCGCACGGGGGCACAGATACGCAGTATTTT | CASSYSHGGTDTQYF
. | TRBJ1-2 | TRBV19 | . | TGTGCCAGTAGTATCGATGGCGGGGCAGCCAACAACTATGGCTACACCTTC | CASSIDGGAANNYGYTF
. | TRBJ1-3 | TRBV4-2 | medium-sized | TGTGCCAGCAGCCAAGATGTCAGGGACACCATATATTTT | CASSQDVRDTIYF
TRBD2 | TRBJ2-5 | TRBV15 | . | TGTGCCACCAGCAGAGCACTAGCGGGAGCGGATGAGACCCAGTACTTC | CATSRALAGADETQYF
. | TRBJ2-7 | TRBV14 | . | TGTGCCAGCAGCCAATACGACTACTCCTACGAGCAGTACTTC | CASSQYDYSYEQYF
. | TRBJ2-2 | TRBV14 | . | TGTGCCAGCAGCCAAGTGACTCGCACCGGGGAGCTGTTTTTT | CASSQVTRTGELFF
. | TRBJ1-2 | TRBV19 | few | TGTGCCAGTCTTCAGGGCGACGGCTATGGCTACACCTTC | CASLQGDGYGYTF
TRBD1 | TRBJ1-2 | TRBV5-1 | . | TGCGCCAGCAGCTTGGACACAGGGGGCAACTATGGCTACACCTTC | CASSLDTGGNYGYTF
TRBD1 | TRBJ2-1 | TRBV28 | once | TGTGCCAGCAGCAAACTCGGACAGGCCTACAATGAGCAGTTCTTC | CASSKLGQAYNEQFF
TRBD2 | TRBJ2-5 | TRBV11-3 | . | TGTGCCAGCAGCTTAGAGAAGTGGTTCCAAAGCGGGAGGGCCCAAGAGACCCAGTACTTC | CASSLEKWFQSGRAQETQYF
TRBD1 | TRBJ1-2 | TRBV6-5 | . | TGTGCCAGTAGACAGGGCGTTTTCTATGGCTACACCTTC | CASRQGVFYGYTF
. | TRBJ1-1 | TRBV20-1 | . | TGCAGTGCTAGTTTAACAGTGAACACTGAAGCTTTCTTT | CSASLTVNTEAFF